Below, 3 T cell receptor beta chains from the same sample are listed, as sequenced in a study of T cell repertoires in cytomegalovirus infection. TCRdb analysed the reads with MiXCR anew, one entry per CDR3 protein. The sample carries roughly 230,000 distinct CDR3 sequences, approximately 24% recorded once. The material sequenced was CD8+ T cells from PBMCs. Receptors originate from a human donor in good health (CMV status not recorded). Some clones in this sample may be carry-over from other donors' samples.

This chain links TRBV27 with TRBJ2-1; 9 bases map to TRBD2. The J segment lost 8 bases and the V segment lost 2 bases, leaving 4 bases of the junction unmatched. CDR1 and CDR2 (germline): MNHEY, SMNVEV (reference sequence). The CDR3 covers 14 residues. CDR3 amino acids: CASSLAGGPYEQFF. The CDR3, as DNA: TGTGCCAGCAGTTTAGCGGGGGGGCCTTATGAGCAGTTCTTC.

This chain connects TRBV12-3 or TRBV12-4 to TRBJ2-3, with 7 bases lining up with TRBD1. V trimming: 6 bases; J trimming: 2 bases; junction bases outside the gene matches: 8. The CDR3 is made up of 15 amino acids. CDR3 nucleotides: TGTGCCAGCAGCGCCCAGGGGGAGATCACAGATACGCAGTATTTT. This encodes CASSAQGEITDTQYF.

The rearrangement links TRBV6-6 to TRBJ2-7; D is tentatively TRBD1 or TRBD2 (5 bases each). CDR3 size: 16 residues. The V gene's germline CDR1 is MNHNY and CDR2 SVGAGI (reference sequence). Between the trimmed V and J ends, which lost 0 bases and 1 base, there was a span of 13 bases. CDR3 DNA sequence: TGTGCCAGCAGTTACTCCAGGGAGACCCTATCCTACGAGCAGTACTTC. This codes for CASSYSRETLSYEQYF.